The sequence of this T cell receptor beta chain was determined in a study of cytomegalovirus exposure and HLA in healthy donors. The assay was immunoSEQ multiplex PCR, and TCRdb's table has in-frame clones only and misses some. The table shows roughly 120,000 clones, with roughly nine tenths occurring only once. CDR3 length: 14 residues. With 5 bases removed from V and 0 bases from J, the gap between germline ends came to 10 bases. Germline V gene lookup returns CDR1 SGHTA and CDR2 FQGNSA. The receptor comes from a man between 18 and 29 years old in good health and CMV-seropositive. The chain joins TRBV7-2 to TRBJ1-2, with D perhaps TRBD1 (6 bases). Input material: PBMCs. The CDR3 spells CASSPWTANYGYTF. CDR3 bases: TGTGCCAGCAGCCCGTGGACAGCTAACTATGGCTACACCTTC.